This TCR beta chain was recovered during a study of blood T cell repertoires in COVID-19. Assay used: immunoSEQ multiplex PCR; TCRdb lists only in-frame clones, some missing. The sample lists more than 300,000 clones; 65% to 90% were seen once. The V end lost 0 bases, the J end lost 4 bases, and 12 bases lay between the germline ends. The CDR3 spans 15 residues. Germline V gene sequence: CDR1 SGHAT, CDR2 FQNNGV. Symptom resolution, clearance, or two negative PCRs marked donors in Cohort 3 as recovered. This receptor was identified in a woman between 18 and 30 years old who had recovered from COVID-19. Sequenced sample: PBMCs or T cells enriched from blood (not recorded which). The chain has TRBV11-2 and TRBJ1-2; D unclear. The CDR3 sequence: CASSLDLGGPYGYTF. In nucleotides, the CDR3 is TGTGCCAGCAGCTTAGATCTCGGCGGGCCCTATGGCTACACCTTC. The full variable domain, with the rest looked up from reference TRBV11-2 and TRBJ1-2, is EAGVAQSPRYKIIEKRQSVAFWCNPISGHATLYWYQQILGQGPKLLIQFQNNGVVDDSQLPKDRFSAERLKGVDSTLKIQPAKLEDSAVYLCASSLDLGGPYGYTFGSGTRLTVV.